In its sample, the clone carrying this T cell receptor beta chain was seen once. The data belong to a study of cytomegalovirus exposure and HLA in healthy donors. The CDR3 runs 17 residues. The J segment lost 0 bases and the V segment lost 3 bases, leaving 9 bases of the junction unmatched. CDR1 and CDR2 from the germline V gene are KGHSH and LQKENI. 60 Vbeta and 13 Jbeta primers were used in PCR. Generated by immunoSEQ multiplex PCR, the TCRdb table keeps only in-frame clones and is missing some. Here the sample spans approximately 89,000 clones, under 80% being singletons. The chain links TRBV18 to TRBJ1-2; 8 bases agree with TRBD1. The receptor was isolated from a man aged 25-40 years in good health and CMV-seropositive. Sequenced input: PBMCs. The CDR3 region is CASSPGQDNPANYGYTF. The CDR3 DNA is TGTGCCAGCTCACCGGGACAGGATAACCCTGCTAACTATGGCTACACCTTC.